This T cell receptor (beta chain) was recorded in a study of identical twins. The germline V gene has CDR1 SGHRS and CDR2 YFSETQ. V gave up 4 bases and J gave up 5 bases; unmatched junction bases: 9. CDR3 length equals 15 residues. Template switching, a step in the protocol, added a universal primer site, and cDNA carried unique molecular identifiers. TCRdb re-analysed the 5' RACE reads in MiXCR, keeping a single row per CDR3 protein. The sample yields 350,000 to 450,000 distinct CDR3 sequences, about 18% seen once. Overall study findings and caveats: High-abundance cord blood beta clonotypes had fewer insertions; memory repertoires showed none. Beta out-of-frame twin sharing showed a weaker excess.

Note on this clonotype: The antigen is unknown.

Sequencing was done on a sample of naive T cells sorted from blood. The chain carries TRBV5-1 and TRBJ2-5; 9 positions match TRBD2. This TCR came from a man in his forties or fifties in good health. The CDR3 region is CASSPTGTSRETQYF. The CDR3 region has the DNA TGCGCCAGCAGCCCTACCGGGACTAGCAGGGAGACCCAGTACTTC. Based on the CDR3 plus reference TRBV5-1 and TRBJ2-5, the full variable domain is KAGVTQTPRYLIKTRGQQVTLSCSPISGHRSVSWYQQTPGQGLQFLFEYFSETQRNKGNFPGRFSGRQFSNSRSEMNVSTLELGDSALYLCASSPTGTSRETQYFGPGTRLLVL.